Listed below are T cell receptor beta chains from one sample, sequenced in a study of cytomegalovirus exposure and HLA in healthy donors. Sequencing was performed with immunoSEQ multiplex PCR; in TCRdb, only in-frame clones are kept and a portion is missing. There are 110,000 to 150,000 clones in the sample; around 70% occur only once, and roughly 2% lies in the top ten. Material: PBMCs. These receptors originate from a woman aged 55-69 years in good health and CMV-seropositive. Each CDR3 is given with its conserved first and last residue. A D gene is named only where the DNA matches it firmly. Not all rows give a size; the values are once, few, many and, for expanded clones, a class.

clone_size j_call v_call d_call cdr3_nt cdr3_aa
- TRBJ2-2 TRBV19 - TGTGCCAGTAGTTATGGTCGACAACTCGGGGAGCTGTTTTTT CASSYGRQLGELFF
- TRBJ2-7 TRBV7-3 TRBD2 TGTGCCAGCAGATCAACCGGGACTACCTACGAGCAGTACTTC CASRSTGTTYEQYF
- TRBJ2-7 TRBV2 TRBD2 TGTGCCAGCAGTGACCCCGACGGACGACTAGCGGGAGGCGGAGAGCAGTACTTC CASSDPDGRLAGGGEQYF
- TRBJ1-5 TRBV30 - TGTGCCTGGAGTGGGGGAGGGAATCAGCCCCAGCATTTT CAWSGGGNQPQHF
- TRBJ2-1 TRBV6-6 TRBD2 TGTGCCAGCAGCTCGATAAGCGGGGGCTCCTACAATGAGCAGTTCTTC CASSSISGGSYNEQFF
- TRBJ2-2 TRBV28 TRBD2 TGTGCCAGCAGTCTTCCGGGGGGCGGGGAGCTGTTTTTT CASSLPGGGELFF
- TRBJ2-3 TRBV1 - TGCACCACCGCAACCGCACTAGCGGGAGATGCAGATACGCAGTATTTT CTTATALAGDADTQYF
- TRBJ2-7 TRBV19 - TGTGCCAGTAGTATCGGGTCCTCCTACGAGCAGTACTTC CASSIGSSYEQYF
- TRBJ2-3 TRBV6-1 - TGTGCCAGCACTACGGGACTTTCCACAGATACGCAGTATTTT CASTTGLSTDTQYF
- TRBJ1-4 TRBV28 TRBD1 TGTGCCAGCAGTCAGACCGACAGGGGGCTTGAAAAACTGTTTTTT CASSQTDRGLEKLFF
- TRBJ2-7 TRBV28 TRBD2 TGTGCCAGCCAGCGGGGGGCACTCGAGCAGTACTTC CASQRGALEQYF
- TRBJ2-1 TRBV5-1 TRBD2 TGCGCCAGCGCCACCTCGGGAGGTTCCTACAATGAGCAGTTCTTC CASATSGGSYNEQFF
- TRBJ2-5 TRBV5-6 TRBD1 TGTGCCAGCGGAACAGGGGTAGAGACCCAGTACTTC CASGTGVETQYF
- TRBJ1-1 TRBV2 - TGTGCCAGCAGTGAAGGGCCTGGGAACACTGAAGCTTTCTTT CASSEGPGNTEAFF
- TRBJ1-1 TRBV27 - TGTGCCAGCAGTCCGTTGGACATGAACACTGAAGCTTTCTTT CASSPLDMNTEAFF
few TRBJ1-1 TRBV29-1 - TGCAGCGTTACAGGCCTCATGAACACTGAAGCTTTCTTT CSVTGLMNTEAFF
few TRBJ2-2 TRBV5-4 - TGTGCCAGCAGCTTGGGAGGCGGGGATGGGGGGACCGGGGAGCTGTTTTTT CASSLGGGDGGTGELFF
- TRBJ2-7 TRBV25-1 - TGTGCCAGCAGTCCGGGACTCCTTTGGGGCGAGCAGTACTTC CASSPGLLWGEQYF
- TRBJ2-3 TRBV4-1 TRBD1 TGCGCCAGCAGCCAAGTGGGGACAGGGGGCACAGATACGCAGTATTTT CASSQVGTGGTDTQYF
- TRBJ1-5 TRBV15 TRBD1 TGTGCCACCAGCAGGGAAAGGACAGGGGTCCAGCCCCAGCATTTT CATSRERTGVQPQHF
- TRBJ1-5 TRBV15 - TGTGCCACCAGCAGAGATCGAGAACGGTCCAATCAGCCCCAGCATTTT CATSRDRERSNQPQHF
- TRBJ2-7 TRBV5-1 - TGCGCCAGCAGCCCGGACAGAGGGGACTACGAGCAGTACTTC CASSPDRGDYEQYF